The entry below gives a single T cell receptor (beta chain) sequence along with its context. The antigen is unknown. The CDR3 is 14 amino acids. V dropped 1 base and J dropped 6 bases, with 11 bases sitting between them. Germline V gene data show CDR1 as SGHKS and CDR2 as YYEKEE (reference sequence). The data were obtained in a study of cytomegalovirus exposure and HLA in healthy donors. Study outcomes and limitations: Excluded: some indistinguishable V segments such as TRBV6-2 and TRBV6-3. A later examination showed that TCR association rates differed by HLA locus, with DRB1 most and HLA-C fewest.

Donors likely had unrecorded immune exposures despite being nominally healthy when sampled. PCR employed 60 Vbeta and 13 Jbeta primers. As handled by the study authors: Around 9.9 million shared chains were among the roughly 78 million unique TCR beta chains that a later analysis counted. This table comes from immunoSEQ multiplex PCR, and its TCRdb copy is limited to in-frame clones, with some not included. That table is the source of V, J and clone size, and D and trimming were worked out from the DNA. The table records 200,000 to 250,000 clones, over 60% of them present only once. The chain couples TRBV5-5 to TRBJ1-5; D gene unclear. What was sequenced was PBMCs. The receptor was derived from a man in his late teens or twenties in good health and CMV-seronegative. The CDR3 here is CASSLIGSRQPQHF. The CDR3, as DNA: TGTGCCAGCAGCTTGATAGGGAGCCGTCAGCCCCAGCATTTT.